The rows below give T cell receptor beta chains drawn from one sample of a study of blood T cell repertoires in COVID-19. Sequencing was performed with immunoSEQ multiplex PCR; in TCRdb, only in-frame clones are kept and a portion is missing. The data contain 80,000 to 95,000 clones, about 85% of them singletons. Sequencing was performed on peripheral blood. These receptors all stem from a man aged 80 or over with acute or convalescent COVID-19. Each CDR3 is given with its conserved first and last residue. A D gene is named only where the DNA matches it firmly. Size is omitted from some rows. Given values are once, few, many or a class for expanded clones.

D gene	J gene	clone size	V gene	CDR3 DNA	CDR3 protein
TRBD1	TRBJ1-4	NA	TRBV28	TGTGCGACCGGGACAGGGGGTGAAAAACTGTTTTTT	CATGTGGEKLFF
NA	TRBJ1-6	NA	TRBV7-2	TGTGCCAGCAAGGGACTAGGGGATAGTGGTTCACCCCTCCACTTT	CASKGLGDSGSPLHF
NA	TRBJ2-1	NA	TRBV19	TGTGCCAGTAGAGAAGCCTTCAATGAGCAGTTCTTC	CASREAFNEQFF
NA	TRBJ2-7	few	TRBV19	TGTGCCAGTAGTATTCGACACCAACAAATCTACGAGCAGTACTTC	CASSIRHQQIYEQYF
TRBD1	TRBJ1-2	once	TRBV7-6	TGTGCCAGCAGCTTAGTACAGGGGGTCGACTATGGCTACACCTTC	CASSLVQGVDYGYTF
TRBD1	TRBJ1-5	NA	TRBV5-8	TGTGCCAGCAGCAGGACAGGGGGAAGCAATCAGCCCCAGCATTTT	CASSRTGGSNQPQHF
TRBD1	TRBJ2-7	NA	TRBV5-1	TGCGCCAGCAGCTTGGCGGGGAGGGGGACAGGGTCCTACGAGCAGTACTTC	CASSLAGRGTGSYEQYF
TRBD2	TRBJ2-7	NA	TRBV18	TGTGCCAGCTCACCAGTCAGAGCGGGAGGGCCAGGCGAGCAGTACTTC	CASSPVRAGGPGEQYF
NA	TRBJ1-1	NA	TRBV5-4	TGTGCCAGCAGCCTCGACAGACTTGAAGCTTTCTTT	CASSLDRLEAFF
TRBD1	TRBJ1-1	few	TRBV7-2	TGTGCCAGCAGCTTAGGAAGGGGGCCGAACACTGAAGCTTTCTTT	CASSLGRGPNTEAFF
NA	TRBJ1-4	NA	TRBV19	TGTGCCAGTAGTCCGGGACATCAAACTAATGAAAAACTGTTTTTT	CASSPGHQTNEKLFF
TRBD1	TRBJ1-6	NA	TRBV5-1	TGCGCCAGCAGCTGGGGGACAGGACATAATTCACCCCTCCACTTT	CASSWGTGHNSPLHF
NA	TRBJ1-1	NA	TRBV7-3	TGTGCCAGCAGCTTAACAGGGGTCACTGAAGCTTTCTTT	CASSLTGVTEAFF
TRBD1	TRBJ1-3	NA	TRBV3-1/TRBV3-2	TGTGCCAGCAGCCAAAACGGACAGGGCCGTCTTTCTGGAAACACCATATATTTT	CASSQNGQGRLSGNTIYF
TRBD1	TRBJ2-3	NA	TRBV9	TGTGCCAGCAGCTTGGGGGGATACAGGGGGCGCGTCGATACGCAGTATTTT	CASSLGGYRGRVDTQYF
NA	TRBJ2-7	once	TRBV4-2	TGTGCCAGCAGCCAAAGGGAAACGGGAGCTAGGCGCGAGCAGTACTTC	CASSQRETGARREQYF
TRBD1	TRBJ2-5	NA	TRBV2	TGTGCCAGCAGTGCGGGACAGGCGGGACTGATAAAAGAGACCCAGTACTTC	CASSAGQAGLIKETQYF
TRBD2	TRBJ2-7	NA	TRBV6-1	TGTGCCAGCAGTGACCTAGCGGGAGTAGCCGAGCAGTACTTC	CASSDLAGVAEQYF
NA	TRBJ1-5	once	TRBV6-1	TGTGCCGCGGAGGGAAATAGCAATCAGCCCCAGCATTTT	CAAEGNSNQPQHF
NA	TRBJ2-7	NA	TRBV6-5	TGTGCCAGCAGCTTGGACACGTATTCCTACGAGCAGTACTTC	CASSLDTYSYEQYF
TRBD2	TRBJ2-1	NA	TRBV19	TGTGCCAGTAGTATAGTAAGGGGGTCTAATAGCGGGAGAGAGAGCCATGAGCAGTTCTTC	CASSIVRGSNSGRESHEQFF
TRBD2	TRBJ2-1	NA	TRBV27	TGTGCCAGCAGTTTAAGTAGAGTAGCGGGAGTCCCTGGTGAGCAGTTCTTC	CASSLSRVAGVPGEQFF
NA	TRBJ2-2	NA	TRBV5-8	TGTGCCAGCAGACCCCGGGGATCCCTGAACACCGGGGAGCTGTTTTTT	CASRPRGSLNTGELFF
TRBD2	TRBJ2-3	once	TRBV30	TGTGCCTGGAGTGTAAACGCGGGAGGGCAAGCAGATACGCAGTATTTT	CAWSVNAGGQADTQYF
NA	TRBJ2-7	NA	TRBV7-2	TGTGCCAGCAGCGCAGGAACTCTGGGGGGCGAGCAGTACTTC	CASSAGTLGGEQYF
TRBD1	TRBJ1-4	few	TRBV15	TGTGCCACCAGCAGAGATCGGACAGGCGTCGAAAAACTGTTTTTT	CATSRDRTGVEKLFF
NA	TRBJ2-6	NA	TRBV24-1	TGTGCCACCAGTGATTTGCCGACGCCGGGAAATTCGGGCAACGTCCTGACTTTC	CATSDLPTPGNSGNVLTF
NA	TRBJ2-1	once	TRBV27	TGTGCCAGCAGTGTGGGCCGAATTGGCCATGAGCAGTTCTTC	CASSVGRIGHEQFF
TRBD1	TRBJ1-5	NA	TRBV19	TGTGCCAGTAAGGGGGCGGATCATCAGCCCCAGCATTTT	CASKGADHQPQHF
TRBD2	TRBJ2-1	NA	TRBV27	TGTGCCAGCAGTCGGACTAGCGGGAGCGCTGAGCAGTTCTTC	CASSRTSGSAEQFF
TRBD1	TRBJ1-1	NA	TRBV5-1	TGCGCCAGCAGCGGCGGACAGGGGGCCACTGAAGCTTTCTTT	CASSGGQGATEAFF
NA	TRBJ2-5	NA	TRBV6-1	TGTGCCAGCAGTGAACTGGAGGCCCAGTACTTC	CASSELEAQYF
NA	TRBJ2-2	NA	TRBV6-5	TGTGCCAGCAGAAAGGGGCAGGCGTGGGGGGAGCTGTTTTTT	CASRKGQAWGELFF
TRBD2	TRBJ2-3	NA	TRBV19	TGTGCCAGTAGGGAGACCGGGACTAGCGGACTTTCAGGGGGAGATACGCAGTATTTT	CASRETGTSGLSGGDTQYF
NA	TRBJ2-3	NA	TRBV6-4	TGTGCCAGCAGTGGGAGGGGTTACGGCACAGATACGCAGTATTTT	CASSGRGYGTDTQYF
TRBD2	TRBJ2-1	few	TRBV9	TGTGCCAGCAGCGTAGGGTTTGGGGACCCGGGAGGTGAGCAGTTCTTC	CASSVGFGDPGGEQFF
TRBD1	TRBJ1-5	NA	TRBV4-2	TGTGCCAGCAGCCAAGATCGGGAACAGGGGATTGGTCAGCCCCAGCATTTT	CASSQDREQGIGQPQHF
NA	TRBJ1-4	NA	TRBV10-3	TGTGCCATCAGTGAGTCGAGGGGGGGAAAGGAAAAACTGTTTTTT	CAISESRGGKEKLFF
TRBD1	TRBJ1-3	NA	TRBV2	TGTGCCAGCAGTGCCACAGGGGCCGTCGGCTCTGGAAACACCATATATTTT	CASSATGAVGSGNTIYF
NA	TRBJ2-4	NA	TRBV6-5	TGTGCCAGCAGTATAGGCTCAGGGGCCAAAAACATTCAGTACTTC	CASSIGSGAKNIQYF
NA	TRBJ2-5	few	TRBV9	TGTGCCAGCAGCCCACATGCCCTTTTTCAAGAGACCCAGTACTTC	CASSPHALFQETQYF
TRBD1	TRBJ1-5	NA	TRBV6-5	TGTGCCAGCAGTAAGGACAGGAATAATCAGCCCCAGCATTTT	CASSKDRNNQPQHF
TRBD2	TRBJ2-7	NA	TRBV10-3	TGTGCCATCAGAGCGGGAGGAGGCTCCTACGAGCAGTACTTC	CAIRAGGGSYEQYF
NA	TRBJ2-2	NA	TRBV7-2	TGTGCCAGCAGCGCCCCACTAGGAAGCACCGGGGAGCTGTTTTTT	CASSAPLGSTGELFF
TRBD1	TRBJ2-3	NA	TRBV28	TGTGCCAGCAGTTACCTCCGGGACAGCCTTAGCACAGATACGCAGTATTTT	CASSYLRDSLSTDTQYF
NA	TRBJ2-5	NA	TRBV6-4	TGTGCCAGCAGTGAGGGACAAGGTCGGACCCAGTACTTC	CASSEGQGRTQYF
TRBD1	TRBJ1-1	NA	TRBV18	TGTGCCGGCTCATTACCGGGACAGCTGACTGAAGCTTTCTTT	CAGSLPGQLTEAFF
TRBD1	TRBJ2-1	NA	TRBV11-3	TGTGCCAGCAGCTCCGGACAGGGGACCCTTGAGGAGCAGTTCTTC	CASSSGQGTLEEQFF